The source of this TCR beta chain is a study of blood T cell repertoires in COVID-19. Original methodology: Reference gene primers were amplified, and this amplification served to estimate nucleated cell counts. Sequencing used immunoSEQ multiplex PCR; TCRdb keeps in-frame clones, though not all of them. V and J calls and clone size are copied from that table; D and trimming were computed from the DNA. The sample consists of hundreds of thousands of clones, approximately 90% of them appearing once. Cohort assignment relied on participant-reported clinical history. Resolution of symptoms, clearance, or two negative PCRs was present in recovered Cohort 3 donors. The trim removed 2 bases at V and 2 bases at J, leaving 6 bases unmatched. Germline lookup yields CDR1 SGHVS and CDR2 FQNEAQ. This CDR3 has 15 residues.

This chain links TRBV7-8 with TRBJ2-7; TRBD1 matches 7 bases. This receptor was obtained from a woman aged 60-70 years who had recovered from COVID-19. The sample comprised PBMCs or T cells enriched from blood (not recorded which). In nucleotides, the CDR3 is TGTGCCAGCAGCTTACGACAGGGAAGCCCCTACGAGCAGTACTTC. Translation: CASSLRQGSPYEQYF.